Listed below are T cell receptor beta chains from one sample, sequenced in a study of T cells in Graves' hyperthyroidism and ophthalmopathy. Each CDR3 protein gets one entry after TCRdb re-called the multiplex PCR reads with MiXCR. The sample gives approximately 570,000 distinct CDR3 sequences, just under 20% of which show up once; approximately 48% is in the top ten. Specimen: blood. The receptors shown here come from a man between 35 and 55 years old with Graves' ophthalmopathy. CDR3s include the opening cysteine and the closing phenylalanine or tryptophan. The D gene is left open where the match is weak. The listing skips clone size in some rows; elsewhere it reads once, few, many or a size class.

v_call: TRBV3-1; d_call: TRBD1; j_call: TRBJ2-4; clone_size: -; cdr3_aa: CASSPGTGSNIQYF; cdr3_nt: TGTGCCAGCAGCCCCGGGACAGGGTCTAACATTCAGTACTTC
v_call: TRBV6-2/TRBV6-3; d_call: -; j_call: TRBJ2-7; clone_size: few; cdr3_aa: CASSYDRSHPLGEQYF; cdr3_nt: TGTGCCAGCAGTTACGATCGGTCCCACCCGCTAGGCGAGCAGTACTTC
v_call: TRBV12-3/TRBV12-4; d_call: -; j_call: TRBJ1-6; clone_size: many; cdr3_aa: CASSFEGGSPLHF; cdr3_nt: TGTGCCAGCAGTTTTGAAGGGGGGTCACCCCTCCACTTT
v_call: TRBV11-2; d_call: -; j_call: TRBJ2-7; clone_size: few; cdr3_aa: CASSLVSGASYEQYF; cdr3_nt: TGTGCCAGCAGCTTAGTTAGCGGAGCCTCCTACGAGCAGTACTTC
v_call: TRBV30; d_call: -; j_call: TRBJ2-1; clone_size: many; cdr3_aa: CAWKGRLARLLNNEQFF; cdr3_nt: TGTGCCTGGAAAGGAAGGCTAGCCCGATTGCTTAACAATGAGCAGTTCTTC
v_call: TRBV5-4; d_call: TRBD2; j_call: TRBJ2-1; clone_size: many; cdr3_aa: CASSSISGRALYNEQFF; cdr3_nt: TGTGCCAGCAGCTCCATTAGCGGGAGGGCCCTCTACAATGAGCAGTTCTTC
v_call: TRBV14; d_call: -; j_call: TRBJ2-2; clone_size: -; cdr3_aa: CASSLFGGPGELFF; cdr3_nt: TGTGCCAGCAGCCTGTTTGGGGGTCCCGGGGAGCTGTTTTTT
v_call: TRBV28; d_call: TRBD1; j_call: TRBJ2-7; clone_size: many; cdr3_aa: CASSLGQGRGEQYF; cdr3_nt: TGTGCCAGCAGTTTAGGACAGGGGCGAGGGGAGCAGTACTTC
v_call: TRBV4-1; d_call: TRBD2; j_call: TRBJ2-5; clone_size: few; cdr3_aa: CASSPGLAMQETQYF; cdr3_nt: TGCGCCAGCAGCCCGGGACTAGCGATGCAAGAGACCCAGTACTTC
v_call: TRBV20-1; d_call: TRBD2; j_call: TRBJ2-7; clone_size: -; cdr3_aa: CSARFPGGLREQYF; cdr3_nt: TGCAGTGCTAGATTCCCGGGAGGTCTCCGCGAGCAGTACTTC
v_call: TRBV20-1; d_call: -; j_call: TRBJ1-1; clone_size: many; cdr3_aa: CSARTANTEAFF; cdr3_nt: TGCAGTGCTAGAACCGCTAACACTGAAGCTTTCTTT
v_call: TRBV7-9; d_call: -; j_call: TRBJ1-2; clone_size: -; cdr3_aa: CASSLRRAEANYGYTF; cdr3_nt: TGTGCCAGCAGCTTAAGGAGAGCCGAAGCTAACTATGGCTACACCTTC
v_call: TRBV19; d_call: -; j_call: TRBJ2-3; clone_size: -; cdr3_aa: CASKRDPGSSTDTQYF; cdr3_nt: TGTGCCAGTAAAAGGGACCCCGGCTCTAGCACAGATACGCAGTATTTT
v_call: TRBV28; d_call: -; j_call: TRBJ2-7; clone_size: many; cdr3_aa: CASSFSRVVYEQYF; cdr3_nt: TGTGCCAGCAGTTTTTCCAGGGTTGTCTACGAGCAGTACTTC
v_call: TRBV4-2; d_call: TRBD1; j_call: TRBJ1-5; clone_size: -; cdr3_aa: CASSQGPRDRSASQPQHF; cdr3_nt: TGTGCCAGCAGCCAAGGGCCCCGGGACAGGTCAGCTAGCCAGCCCCAGCATTTT
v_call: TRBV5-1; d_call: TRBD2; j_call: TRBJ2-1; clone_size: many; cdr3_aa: CASSLVGGGDEQFF; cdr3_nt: TGCGCCAGCAGCTTGGTTGGGGGAGGGGATGAGCAGTTCTTC
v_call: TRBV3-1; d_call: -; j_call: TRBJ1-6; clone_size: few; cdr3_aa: CASSQTRNNSPLHF; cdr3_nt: TGTGCCAGCAGCCAAACCCGGAATAATTCACCCCTCCACTTT
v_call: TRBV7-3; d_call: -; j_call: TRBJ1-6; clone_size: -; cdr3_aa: CASSLHTSGSPLHF; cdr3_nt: TGTGCCAGCAGCTTACATACTTCTGGCTCACCCCTCCACTTT
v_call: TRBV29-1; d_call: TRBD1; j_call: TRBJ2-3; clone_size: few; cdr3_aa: CSVGDRVPDTQYF; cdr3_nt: TGCAGCGTTGGGGACAGGGTCCCAGATACGCAGTATTTT
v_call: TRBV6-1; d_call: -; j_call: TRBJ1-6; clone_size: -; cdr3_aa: CASTEGGSPLHF; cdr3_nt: TGTGCCAGCACCGAGGGGGGTTCACCCCTCCACTTT
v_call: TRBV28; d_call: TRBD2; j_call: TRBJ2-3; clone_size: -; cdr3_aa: CASSGMSSGSWGTQYF; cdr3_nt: TGTGCCAGCAGTGGTATGAGTAGCGGGAGTTGGGGTACGCAGTATTTT
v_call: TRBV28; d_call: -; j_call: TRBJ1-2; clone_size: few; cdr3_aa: CASSFAYYGYTF; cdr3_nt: TGTGCCAGCAGTTTTGCGTACTATGGCTACACCTTC
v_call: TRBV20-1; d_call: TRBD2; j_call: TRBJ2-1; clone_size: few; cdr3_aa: CSALGRGGRGEQFF; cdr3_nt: TGCAGTGCATTGGGGCGGGGGGGCCGCGGTGAGCAGTTCTTC
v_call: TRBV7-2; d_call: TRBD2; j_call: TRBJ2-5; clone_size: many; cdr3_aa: CASSFAGGRETQYF; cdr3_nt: TGTGCCAGCAGCTTCGCGGGAGGTCGCGAGACCCAGTACTTC
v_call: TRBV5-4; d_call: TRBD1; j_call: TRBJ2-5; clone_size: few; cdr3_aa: CASSLGQGIYQETQYF; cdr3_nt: TGTGCCAGCAGCTTGGGACAGGGGATCTACCAAGAGACCCAGTACTTC
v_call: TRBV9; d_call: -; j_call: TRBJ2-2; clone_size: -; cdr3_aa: CASGRGASANTGELFF; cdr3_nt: TGTGCCAGCGGCCGAGGGGCTAGCGCGAACACCGGGGAGCTGTTTTTT
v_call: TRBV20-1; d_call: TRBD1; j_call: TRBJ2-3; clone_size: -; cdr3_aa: CSATNYRGRTDTQYF; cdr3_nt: TGCAGTGCTACCAACTACAGGGGGCGGACAGATACGCAGTATTTT
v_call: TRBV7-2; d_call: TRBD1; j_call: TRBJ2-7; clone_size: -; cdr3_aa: CASSPQGSSYKQYF; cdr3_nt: TGTGCCAGCAGCCCACAGGGGAGCTCCTACAAGCAGTACTTC
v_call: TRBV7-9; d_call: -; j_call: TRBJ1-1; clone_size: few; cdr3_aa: CASSSHVSGTNTEAFF; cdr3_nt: TGTGCCAGCAGCTCCCATGTTTCGGGCACAAACACTGAAGCTTTCTTT
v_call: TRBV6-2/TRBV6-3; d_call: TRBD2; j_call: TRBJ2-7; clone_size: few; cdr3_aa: CASSSPTSGRVYEQYF; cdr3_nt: TGTGCCAGCAGTTCCCCTACTAGCGGGAGGGTCTACGAGCAGTACTTC
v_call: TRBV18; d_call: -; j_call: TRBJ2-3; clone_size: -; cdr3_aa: CASSPQDGSTDTQYF; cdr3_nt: TGTGCCAGCTCCCCGCAGGACGGATCCACAGATACGCAGTATTTT
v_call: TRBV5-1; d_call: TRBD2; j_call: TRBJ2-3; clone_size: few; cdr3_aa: CASSPGLAGGVDTQYF; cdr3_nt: TGCGCCAGCAGCCCGGGACTAGCGGGAGGAGTAGATACGCAGTATTTT
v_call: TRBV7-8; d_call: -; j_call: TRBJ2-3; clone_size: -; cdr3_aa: CASSDILSGFSTDTQYF; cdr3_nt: TGTGCCAGCAGCGACATCTTGTCAGGGTTTAGCACAGATACGCAGTATTTT
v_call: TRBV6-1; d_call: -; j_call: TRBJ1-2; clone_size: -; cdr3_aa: CASRQETGNGYTF; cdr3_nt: TGTGCCAGCAGGCAAGAGACGGGGAATGGCTACACCTTC
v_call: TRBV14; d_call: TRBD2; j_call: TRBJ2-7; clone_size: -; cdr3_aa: CASSPGLNRYEQYF; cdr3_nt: TGTGCCAGCAGCCCGGGACTAAATCGATACGAGCAGTACTTC
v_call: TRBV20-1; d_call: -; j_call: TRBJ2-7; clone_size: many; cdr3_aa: CSASGNSYEQYF; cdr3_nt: TGCAGTGCTAGCGGGAACTCCTACGAGCAGTACTTC
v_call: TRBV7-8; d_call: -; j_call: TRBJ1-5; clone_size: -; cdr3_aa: CASSLAVFNTFSNQPQHF; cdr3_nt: TGTGCCAGCAGCTTAGCGGTGTTCAATACATTTAGCAATCAGCCCCAGCATTTT
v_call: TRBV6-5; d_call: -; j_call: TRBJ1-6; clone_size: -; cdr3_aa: CASSLAASSYNSPLHF; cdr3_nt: TGTGCCAGCAGTTTAGCAGCGAGCTCCTATAATTCACCCCTCCACTTT
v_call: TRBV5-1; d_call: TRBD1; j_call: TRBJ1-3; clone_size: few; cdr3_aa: CASSTGQASGNTIYF; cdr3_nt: TGCGCCAGCAGCACGGGACAGGCCTCTGGAAACACCATATATTTT
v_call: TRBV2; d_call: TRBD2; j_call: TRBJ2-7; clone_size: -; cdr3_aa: CASSGRPLAGGVYEQYF; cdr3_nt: TGTGCCAGCAGTGGGCGACCCCTCGCGGGAGGGGTCTACGAGCAGTACTTC
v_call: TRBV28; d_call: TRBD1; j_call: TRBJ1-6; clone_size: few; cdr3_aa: CASRSGQGYNSPLHF; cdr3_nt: TGTGCCAGCAGATCCGGACAGGGGTATAATTCACCCCTCCACTTT
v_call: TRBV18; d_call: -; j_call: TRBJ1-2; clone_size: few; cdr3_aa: CASSPKGRPPGTYGYTF; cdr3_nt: TGTGCCAGCTCACCAAAGGGGCGCCCACCAGGGACCTATGGCTACACCTTC
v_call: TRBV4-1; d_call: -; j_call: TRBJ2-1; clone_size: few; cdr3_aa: CASSQGDDEQFF; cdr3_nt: TGCGCCAGCAGCCAAGGGGACGATGAGCAGTTCTTC
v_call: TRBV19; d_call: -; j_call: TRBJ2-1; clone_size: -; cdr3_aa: CASRSNTRGSEQFF; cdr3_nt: TGTGCCAGTAGGAGCAATACTAGGGGCTCTGAGCAGTTCTTC
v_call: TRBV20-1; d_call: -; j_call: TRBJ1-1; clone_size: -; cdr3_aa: CSARATVDTEAFF; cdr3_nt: TGCAGTGCTAGAGCGACGGTGGACACTGAAGCTTTCTTT
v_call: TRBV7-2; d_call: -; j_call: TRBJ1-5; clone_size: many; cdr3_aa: CASSLTPGPQPQHF; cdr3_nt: TGTGCCAGCAGCTTAACGCCAGGGCCTCAGCCCCAGCATTTT
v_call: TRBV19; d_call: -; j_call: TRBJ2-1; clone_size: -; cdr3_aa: CASSIGPEQFF; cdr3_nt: TGTGCCAGTAGTATAGGACCGGAGCAGTTCTTC
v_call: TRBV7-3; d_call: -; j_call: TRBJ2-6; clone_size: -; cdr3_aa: CASSLQGYGANVLTF; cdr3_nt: TGTGCCAGCAGCTTACAAGGTTATGGGGCCAACGTCCTGACTTTC
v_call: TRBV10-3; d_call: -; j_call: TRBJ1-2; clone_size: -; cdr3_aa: CAISSRPPGPYGYTF; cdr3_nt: TGTGCCATCAGTTCGAGACCTCCAGGCCCCTATGGCTACACCTTC
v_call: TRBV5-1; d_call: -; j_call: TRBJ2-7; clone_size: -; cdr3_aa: CASRTRYSYEQYF; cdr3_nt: TGCGCCAGCAGAACCAGATACTCCTACGAGCAGTACTTC
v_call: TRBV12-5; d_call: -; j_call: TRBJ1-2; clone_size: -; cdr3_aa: CASGSRTYGYTF; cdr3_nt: TGTGCTAGTGGTTCTCGGACCTATGGCTACACCTTC
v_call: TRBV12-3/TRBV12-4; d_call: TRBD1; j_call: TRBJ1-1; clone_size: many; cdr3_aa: CASSPRTGGKFTEAFF; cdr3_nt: TGTGCCAGCAGTCCAAGGACAGGGGGCAAGTTCACTGAAGCTTTCTTT
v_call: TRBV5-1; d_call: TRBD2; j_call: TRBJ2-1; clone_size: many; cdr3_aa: CASSPAGYNEQFF; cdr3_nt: TGCGCCAGCAGCCCAGCGGGATACAATGAGCAGTTCTTC